The 13 T cell receptor beta chains given below trace back to one sample, sequenced in a study of T cells after yellow fever vaccination (dated by TCRdb to about 2019). The sample's treatment or condition, from its label and the paper: live attenuated yellow fever vaccine strain. Library preparation was by 5' RACE. The reads were generated on an Illumina HiSeq 2500. The raw public reads went through TCRdb reprocessing: fastp at Q25, MiXCR clone calling, in-frame beta chains kept. Rows with one shared CDR3 protein collapse into an entry with the most common genes and DNA. Here the sample has approximately 34,000 distinct CDR3 sequences; 6% to 8.5% occur a single time. 20% to 25% of the sample is in the top ten clones. The specimen was PBMCs, either bulk or a sorted T-cell subset (CD4+, CD8+, memory, or dextramer-sorted; not recorded which), collected on the day of the first yellow fever vaccination. Receptors were obtained from a man aged 18 to 29 who received the YFV17D yellow fever vaccine.

In this sample, this clonotype turned up many times. The chain employs TRBV7-9 and TRBJ2-2; D perhaps matches TRBD1 (5 bases). Germline CDR1 reads SEHNR; CDR2 reads FQNEAQ (reference sequence). The CDR3 runs to 16 residues. Trimming removed 2 bases from V and 1 base from J, with 11 bases in between. The CDR3 region has the DNA TGTGCCAGCAGCTTACATATGCAGGGGAACACCGGGGAGCTGTTTTTT. This gives the protein CASSLHMQGNTGELFF.

This clonotype was counted between two and nine times. The chain carries TRBV18 and TRBJ2-5; 8 positions agree with TRBD2. The ends lost 3 bases at V and 2 bases at J; junction bases unmatched: 2. The CDR3 is 14 residues long. Germline V gene lookup returns CDR1 KGHSH and CDR2 LQKENI. CDR3 DNA sequence: TGTGCCAGCTCACCGGGACTAGAACAAGAGACCCAGTACTTC. Its protein product is CASSPGLEQETQYF. Full variable domain (missing parts from reference TRBV18 and TRBJ2-5): NAGVMQNPRHLVRRRGQEARLRCSPMKGHSHVYWYRQLPEEGLKFMVYLQKENIIDESGMPKERFSAEFPKEGPSILRIQQVVRGDSAAYFCASSPGLEQETQYFGPGTRLLVL.

V gene TRBV5-5 combines with J gene TRBJ2-7; possibly TRBD1 or TRBD2 for D (5 bases each). This CDR3 contains 14 residues. V lost 4 bases to trimming and J lost 0 bases, with 11 bases between them. Per the germline V gene, CDR1 is SGHKS and CDR2 is YYEKEE (reference sequence). CDR3 sequence: CASSLRDASYEQYV. The CDR3 DNA is TGTGCCAGCAGCCTAAGGGACGCCTCCTACGAGCAGTACGTC.

This clonotype was observed many times. The V and J genes are TRBV5-1 and TRBJ1-3; maybe TRBD1 (5 bases). In germline, CDR1 is SGHRS, CDR2 YFSETQ. The CDR3 totals 16 residues. Trimming removed 4 bases at V and 4 bases at J, with 18 bases between. This CDR3 reads CASSPGQGWPGNTIYF. CDR3 DNA: TGCGCCAGCAGCCCGGGGCAGGGATGGCCAGGAAACACCATATATTTT.

This clonotype was seen at least ten times. CDR3 nucleotides: TGTGCCAGCAGCGACAACGCGATGAGGGGGCAGGGGGAGCTGTTTTTT. Encoded protein: CASSDNAMRGQGELFF. This chain connects TRBV9 to TRBJ2-2, with 7 bases fitting TRBD1. Germline values: CDR1 SGDLS, CDR2 YYNGEE. This CDR3 is 16 amino acids long. Trimming at V came to 3 bases and at J to 8 bases, leaving 13 bases not matched to a gene.

This clonotype was counted between two and nine times. The V and J genes are TRBV7-2 and TRBJ1-4; possibly TRBD1 for D (6 bases). The CDR3 is 15 residues long. V gave up 1 base and J gave up 4 bases, with 10 bases separating them. CDR1 is SGHTA, CDR2 FQGNSA, per germline. CDR3 sequence: CASSLGRGFNEKLFF. In DNA, the CDR3 is TGTGCCAGCAGCTTAGGAAGGGGGTTTAATGAAAAACTGTTTTTT.

This clonotype was picked up many times. The V and J genes are TRBV20-1 and TRBJ2-7, with 8 bases identical to TRBD2. The J segment lost 3 bases and the V segment lost 3 bases, leaving 4 bases of the junction unmatched. Germline lookup yields CDR1 DFQATT and CDR2 SNEGSKA (reference sequence). This CDR3 contains 13 residues. This CDR3 reads CSARERGLYEQYF. CDR3 DNA: TGCAGTGCTAGGGAGCGGGGGCTCTACGAGCAGTACTTC.

This clonotype occurred many times. V is TRBV4-1 and J is TRBJ1-2; D not certain. V gave up 1 base and J gave up 4 bases, with 7 bases separating them. Germline loops: CDR1 MGHRA, CDR2 YSYEKL. The CDR3 consists of 13 residues. CDR3 in amino acids: CASSQGEGYGYTF. CDR3 nucleotides: TGCGCCAGCAGCCAAGGTGAGGGCTATGGCTACACCTTC.

There are many counts of this clonotype. The chain carries TRBV7-9 and TRBJ1-2, with 11 bases fitting TRBD1. Trimming took 1 base from V and 5 from J; bases not matched to a gene: 3. Germline assignment: CDR1 SEHNR and CDR2 FQNEAQ (reference sequence). There are 15 residues in the CDR3. DNA of the CDR3: TGTGCCAGCAGCTTAGTGGGACAGGGGGAGTATGGCTACACCTTC. The encoded protein is CASSLVGQGEYGYTF.

This rearrangement joins TRBV5-4 to TRBJ2-3, with 11 positions matching TRBD2. This CDR3 is 16 amino acids long. Germline V lookup: CDR1 SGHNT, CDR2 YYREEE (reference sequence). The V gene end was trimmed by 3 bases and the J gene end by 2 bases; junction bases not matched to a gene: 5. CDR3 amino acids: CASSSGLAGLTDTQYF. DNA of the CDR3: TGTGCCAGCAGCTCCGGACTAGCGGGCCTCACAGATACGCAGTATTTT.

This clonotype was found many times. J is TRBJ2-2 and V is TRBV6-2 or TRBV6-3; D unclear. Trimming pared 2 bases from V and 3 bases from J, leaving 7 bases between. In germline, CDR1 is MNHEY, CDR2 SVGEGT. CDR3 length equals 14 residues. This CDR3 is CASSYLTDTGELFF. CDR3 bases: TGTGCCAGCAGTTACCTTACAGACACCGGGGAGCTGTTTTTT.

There are many counts of this clonotype. This chain links TRBV7-6 with TRBJ1-1; maybe TRBD1 (6 bases). The V end was cut by 5 bases, the J end by 4 bases, with 17 bases between. The CDR3 runs 15 residues. Germline V CDR1 and CDR2: SGHVS, FNYEAQ. The CDR3 region is CASSTYRGGSTEAFF. CDR3 nucleotide sequence: TGTGCCAGCAGCACATATAGGGGGGGTAGCACTGAAGCTTTCTTT.

This clonotype was detected many times. This CDR3 is CASSLTSGTDTQYF. Here the CDR3 DNA reads TGTGCCAGCAGCTTGACTAGCGGAACAGATACGCAGTATTTT. The rearrangement uses TRBV5-6 and TRBJ2-3; 8 bases map to TRBD2. The germline gives CDR1 SGHDT, CDR2 YYEEEE. Germline trimming cut 1 base from V and 3 bases from J; bases unmatched to any gene: 1. This CDR3 is built from 14 residues.